These 30 T cell receptor beta chains were sequenced from one sample in a study of blood T cell repertoires in COVID-19. Only in-frame clones appear in the TCRdb table, and some are missing; sequencing was by immunoSEQ multiplex PCR. The repertoire holds over 400,000 clones, with 85% to 90% as singletons. The specimen sequenced was peripheral blood. These receptors all come from a woman in her forties or fifties with COVID-19, enrolled during active disease.

The rearrangement uses TRBV7-9 and TRBJ1-2; TRBD1 is a possible D gene (5 bases). The CDR3 spans 15 residues. Germline V lookup: CDR1 SEHNR, CDR2 FQNEAQ (reference sequence). The germline V and J ends were trimmed by 0 bases and 6 bases, with 14 bases remaining between them. The CDR3, as DNA: TGTGCCAGCAGCTTAGCGGGGCGACAGCTCGATGGCTACACCTTC. Amino acid sequence: CASSLAGRQLDGYTF.

The V and J genes are TRBV7-2 and TRBJ1-2, with 7 bases that match TRBD1. Trimming at V came to 2 bases and at J to 2 bases, leaving 5 bases not matched to a gene. Germline CDR1 reads SGHTA; CDR2 reads FQGNSA. The CDR3 consists of 15 residues. The CDR3: CASSLRTGINYGYTF. The CDR3 DNA reads TGTGCCAGCAGCTTAAGGACAGGCATAAACTATGGCTACACCTTC.

This clone was observed a few times. At the DNA level, this CDR3 is encoded by other sequences in the same sample as well. The gene calls are TRBV5-1 and TRBJ2-7, with 7 bases lining up with TRBD1. With V trimmed by 0 bases and J by 3 bases, 0 bases remained unmatched. CDR3 length: 13 residues. CDR1 and CDR2 (germline): SGHRS, YFSETQ. In DNA form, the CDR3 reads TGCGCCAGCAGCTTGGACAGGGGCTACGAGCAGTACTTC. This codes for CASSLDRGYEQYF.

The chain joins TRBV2 to TRBJ1-2, with TRBD1 matching over 7 bases. With 4 bases clipped from V and 4 bases from J, the junction kept 3 bases outside the gene matches. Germline V lookup: CDR1 SNHLY, CDR2 FYNNEI. CDR3 length: 13 residues. CDR3 bases: TGTGCCAGCAGTGCCGGGACAGTCTATGGCTACACCTTC. Its protein is CASSAGTVYGYTF.

The rearrangement uses TRBV29-1 and TRBJ2-3, with 10 nucleotides matching TRBD2. The germline gives CDR1 SQVTM, CDR2 ANQGSEA. The trim removed 4 bases at V and 5 bases at J, leaving 6 bases unmatched. This CDR3 has 14 residues. The CDR3 is CSVVGTSVGDTQYF. The CDR3 DNA sequence: TGCAGCGTTGTGGGGACTAGCGTAGGAGATACGCAGTATTTT.

Turning to this clone: Other DNA sequences in this sample translate to the same CDR3. The rearrangement links TRBV3-1 (or the pseudogene TRBV3-2) to TRBJ1-4; 7 bases are a match to TRBD1. Trimming cost V 4 bases and J 5 bases; bases outside gene matches: 4. The CDR3 has 14 amino acids. The germline V gene has CDR1 LGHDT and CDR2 YNNKEL (reference sequence). The CDR3: CASSPGTVNEKLFF. The CDR3 nucleotides read TGTGCCAGCAGCCCCGGGACAGTAAATGAAAAACTGTTTTTT.

The chain links TRBV30 to TRBJ1-5; D is possibly TRBD1 (6 bases). Trimming shortened V by 0 bases and J by 6 bases, and 15 bases separated the two germline ends. Germline loops: CDR1 GTSNPN, CDR2 SVGIG (reference sequence). The CDR3 runs 15 residues. The CDR3 protein is CAWSVRGALGQPQHF. Here the CDR3 DNA reads TGTGCCTGGAGTGTACGGGGGGCCCTGGGTCAGCCCCAGCATTTT.

V usage is TRBV19 and J usage is TRBJ1-6; D remains ambiguous. Trimming took off 3 bases at V and 6 bases at J, with 9 bases between the two ends. This CDR3 is 14 amino acids long. CDR1 LNHDA and CDR2 SQIVND come from the germline V gene (reference sequence). The CDR3 reads CASSIDMRNSPLHF. CDR3 nucleotides: TGTGCCAGTAGTATTGACATGCGTAATTCACCCCTCCACTTT.

This rearrangement joins TRBV21-1 to TRBJ2-7; TRBD1, the D gene given by the table, was not confirmed from the DNA. TRBV21-1 is a listed pseudogene. CDR3 length: 14 amino acids. The CDR3 loop reads CASSKVNSFYEQYF. The CDR3 DNA reads as TGTGCCAGCAGCAAAGTCAACAGCTTCTACGAGCAGTACTTC.

In its sample, this clone was seen once. The chain uses TRBV10-3 and TRBJ2-5; D gene unclear. CDR3 length: 12 residues. V was trimmed by 3 bases and J by 2 bases, leaving 4 bases between them. Germline CDR1 ENHRY, CDR2 SYGVKD. DNA of the CDR3: TGTGCCATCAGTGAATTACAAGAGACCCAGTACTTC. Protein product: CAISELQETQYF.

The chain recombines TRBV2 with TRBJ1-2; D is uncertain. CDR1 and CDR2 (germline): SNHLY, FYNNEI. The CDR3 totals 14 residues. V shed 4 bases and J shed 7 bases, with 16 bases lying between them. The CDR3 DNA reads TGTGCCAGCAGTGGGGCCGCGGGGTGGGCTGGCTACACCTTC. Translating gives CASSGAAGWAGYTF.

The chain links TRBV19 to TRBJ1-5; no firm D call. Per germline, CDR1 LNHDA and CDR2 SQIVND (reference sequence). The CDR3 runs 14 residues. With 3 bases removed from V and 4 bases from J, the gap between germline ends came to 10 bases. Here the CDR3 DNA reads TGTGCCAGTAGTATTTTATCGGTAAATCAGCCCCAGCATTTT. Translated: CASSILSVNQPQHF.

This rearrangement joins TRBV12-3 or TRBV12-4 to TRBJ2-7; 8 nucleotides line up with TRBD1. The CDR3 consists of 13 residues. V was pared by 5 bases and J by 3 bases, with 3 bases of the junction left unmatched. The DNA of the CDR3 is TGTGCCAGCAGTAGACAGGGGCTCTACGAGCAGTACTTC. It yields the protein CASSRQGLYEQYF.

This sequence joins TRBV11-3 and TRBJ2-1; D is unresolved. Germline lookup yields CDR1 SGHNT and CDR2 YENEEA. This CDR3 contains 14 residues. The V gene lost 1 base and the J gene lost 9 bases, with 13 bases spanning the gap. The CDR3 region is CASSLGALSIEQFF. The DNA for the CDR3 is TGTGCCAGCAGCTTAGGGGCCCTTTCCATTGAGCAGTTCTTC. The full variable domain, its missing parts supplied by reference TRBV11-3 and TRBJ2-1, is EAGVVQSPRYKIIEKKQPVAFWCNPISGHNTLYWYLQNLGQGPELLIRYENEEAVDDSQLPKDRFSAERLKGVDSTLKIQPAELGDSAVYLCASSLGALSIEQFFGPGTRLTVL.

This rearrangement joins TRBV12-5 to TRBJ2-7, with 8 nucleotides matching TRBD1. The CDR3 is 16 residues long. CDR1 is LGHNT and CDR2 is FRNRAP in the germline V gene. Trimming took 6 bases from V and 7 from J; bases not matched to a gene: 17. The CDR3 reads CASGGNLGQGAQEQYF. For the CDR3, the DNA is TGTGCTAGTGGCGGCAATCTGGGGCAGGGGGCTCAGGAGCAGTACTTC.

In this sample, this clone turned up a few times. Distinct nucleotide sequences in the sample also encode this CDR3. CDR3 coding DNA: TGTGCCAGCAGCTTAGGGACTGGCTCCTACGAGCAGTACTTC. Protein: CASSLGTGSYEQYF. The chain is built from TRBV7-9 and TRBJ2-7; D might be TRBD2 (5 bases). The CDR3 loop spans 14 amino acids. CDR1 and CDR2 from the germline V gene are SEHNR and FQNEAQ (reference sequence). V lost 1 base to trimming and J lost 0 bases, with 7 bases between them. Supplemented by reference TRBV7-9 and TRBJ2-7, the full variable domain reads DTGVSQNPRHKITKRGQNVTFRCDPISEHNRLYWYRQTLGQGPEFLTYFQNEAQLEKSRLLSDRFSAERPKGSFSTLEIQRTEQGDSAMYLCASSLGTGSYEQYFGPGTRLTVT.

This clone turned up a few times. The same CDR3 is also encoded by other DNA sequences in this sample. The V call is TRBV30, the J call TRBJ1-5; D remains unclear. The germline CDR1 and CDR2 sequences are GTSNPN and SVGIG (reference sequence). V was trimmed by 1 base and J by 1 base, leaving 5 bases between them. This CDR3 is 13 amino acids long. The CDR3 here is CAWSDGSNQPQHF. The CDR3 bases are TGTGCCTGGAGTGACGGGAGCAATCAGCCCCAGCATTTT.

V and J are TRBV12-3 or TRBV12-4 and TRBJ2-5, with D unclear. V gave up 4 bases and J gave up 3 bases, with 3 bases separating them. The CDR3 is 11 amino acids. CDR3 residues: CASSSKETQYF. The DNA for the CDR3 is TGTGCCAGCAGTTCAAAAGAGACCCAGTACTTC.

The J gene is TRBJ2-2, the V gene TRBV6-5; 7 nucleotides align to TRBD2. The V and J ends lost 2 bases and 1 base, in that order; junction bases with no gene match: 4. Germline assignment: CDR1 MNHEY and CDR2 SVGAGI. This CDR3 is built from 16 residues. This CDR3 reads CASSYGRGGNTGELFF. CDR3 nucleotide sequence: TGTGCCAGCAGTTACGGCCGCGGGGGGAACACCGGGGAGCTGTTTTTT.

The rearrangement joins TRBV14 to TRBJ2-2; unclear D gene. This CDR3 has 13 amino acids. CDR1 SGHDN and CDR2 FVKESK come from the germline V gene. V gave up 1 base and J gave up 6 bases, with 6 bases separating them. The CDR3 loop is CASSQVRAGELFF. CDR3 coding DNA: TGTGCCAGCAGCCAAGTGCGTGCCGGGGAGCTGTTTTTT.

The chain employs TRBV11-3 and TRBJ2-3, with TRBD2 as a possible D gene (5 bases). The CDR3 consists of 16 residues. The ends were cut back, 5 bases at V and 2 bases at J, with 17 bases in the middle. CDR1 SGHNT and CDR2 YENEEA come from the germline V gene. The CDR3 bases are TGTGCCAGCAGCCTCCGGACTCCCTTGTACACAGATACGCAGTATTTT. It specifies CASSLRTPLYTDTQYF.

This sequence joins TRBV6-6 and TRBJ1-5, with unresolved D. The V end was cut by 6 bases, the J end by 4 bases, with 13 bases between. In germline, CDR1 is MNHNY, CDR2 SVGAGI (reference sequence). This CDR3 is 14 amino acids long. As DNA, the CDR3 is TGTGCCAGCAGGTCTACACAGAGAAATCAGCCCCAGCATTTT. Translating gives CASRSTQRNQPQHF.

This rearrangement joins TRBV6-5 to TRBJ2-3, with D perhaps matching TRBD1 (5 bases). V gave up 6 bases and J gave up 4 bases, with 8 bases separating them. This CDR3 comprises 12 residues. The germline V gene encodes CDR1 MNHEY and CDR2 SVGAGI. As DNA, the CDR3 is TGTGCCAGCAGCCCGACAGCAGATACGCAGTATTTT. Translated: CASSPTADTQYF.

About this clone itself: This may be a read error, as it is one base from a much larger clone. This chain connects TRBV12-3 or TRBV12-4 to TRBJ2-7; 9 nucleotides line up with TRBD1. Unmatched junction bases numbered 2, after V lost 6 bases and J lost 2 bases. This CDR3 spans 13 amino acids. The CDR3 loop is CASRGTGPYEQYF. CDR3 DNA sequence: TGTGCCAGCAGAGGGACAGGGCCCTACGAGCAGTACTTC.

The chain uses TRBV18 and TRBJ1-2; D ambiguous. CDR3 length equals 14 residues. The V and J ends lost 5 bases and 6 bases respectively, with 16 bases between them. The V gene's germline CDR1 is KGHSH and CDR2 LQKENI. CDR3 nucleotides: TGTGCCAGCTCAGCGTCGGGATACCCCAATGGCTACACCTTC. This encodes CASSASGYPNGYTF.

There are a few counts of this clone. V and J are TRBV3-1 (or the pseudogene TRBV3-2) and TRBJ2-5; 7 bases line up with TRBD2. This CDR3 is 14 amino acids long. The J segment lost 2 bases and the V segment lost 4 bases, leaving 4 bases of the junction unmatched. Germline values: CDR1 LGHDT, CDR2 YNNKEL (reference sequence). The DNA for the CDR3 is TGTGCCAGCAGCCCCCCGGGACTACAAGAGACCCAGTACTTC. Amino acid sequence: CASSPPGLQETQYF.

The genes are TRBV5-1 and TRBJ2-7; D perhaps matches TRBD2 (5 bases). V shed 2 bases and J shed 2 bases, with 11 bases lying between them. The germline gives CDR1 SGHRS, CDR2 YFSETQ. The CDR3 loop spans 14 amino acids. The CDR3 region is CASSFRERTYEQYF. The CDR3 DNA reads TGCGCCAGCAGCTTCCGCGAGCGGACCTACGAGCAGTACTTC.

This chain joins TRBV29-1 and TRBJ1-4, with a possible D match to TRBD1 (6 bases). V shed 7 bases and J shed 7 bases, with 16 bases lying between them. Germline V gene sequence: CDR1 SQVTM, CDR2 ANQGSEA. The CDR3 consists of 13 residues. The CDR3 protein is CSALQGRGEKLFF. Written as DNA, the CDR3 is TGCAGCGCGTTACAGGGACGCGGTGAAAAACTGTTTTTT.

CDR3 sequence reads: CASSDPGEGGRQPQHF. The CDR3 DNA reads TGTGCCAGCAGTGACCCCGGGGAAGGGGGACGGCAGCCCCAGCATTTT. The gene calls are TRBV6-4 and TRBJ1-5; TRBD1 is a possible D gene (6 bases). The ends were cut back, 2 bases at V and 7 bases at J, with 18 bases in the middle. CDR1 and CDR2 from the germline V gene are MRHNA and SNTAGT. This CDR3 has 16 residues.

This clone was observed once. This chain uses TRBV6-1 with TRBJ1-2, with D perhaps TRBD1 (5 bases). The germline V gene has CDR1 MNHNS and CDR2 SASEGT. V lost 3 bases and J lost 8, with 16 bases in between. This CDR3 is 14 amino acids long. The CDR3 DNA reads TGTGCCAGCAGTGAGGATTTCAGGGTTTACGGCTACACCTTC. Translated: CASSEDFRVYGYTF.